This TCR beta chain was observed in a study of T-cell reconstitution after alpha-beta-depleted transplantation in children. V lost 5 bases and J lost 0, with 12 bases in between. CDR1 is KGHDR, CDR2 SFDVKD, per germline. The CDR3 has 15 amino acids. Unique molecular identifiers were incorporated when the TCRbeta library was constructed. TCRdb reprocessed the PCR reads via MiXCR and lists one record per CDR3 protein. The sample shows 83,000 or so distinct CDR3 sequences, more than 7% of them seen only once. This clonotype was seen at least ten times. The chain is built from TRBV24-1 and TRBJ1-1, with D perhaps TRBD1 (5 bases). The receptor's source is a human donor who donated a stem cell graft to a child with congenital amegakaryocytic thrombocytopenia. This specimen was PBMCs from the stem cell graft donor, taken from the stem cell graft. The CDR3 coding sequence is TGTGCCACCAGTGCTGCAGGGCATATGAACACTGAAGCTTTCTTT. This translates into CATSAAGHMNTEAFF.